Listed here are 18 T cell receptor beta chains from one sample, sequenced in a study of T cell responses to AZD1222 COVID-19 vaccine. Clones were sequenced by immunoSEQ multiplex PCR, and TCRdb holds only the in-frame ones, with some missing. The data contain some 160,000 clones, 90% to 95% of them singletons. The sequencing used peripheral blood, collected on day 0 of AZD1222 vaccination. The receptors were gathered from an adult in good health.

V gene TRBV11-3 combines with J gene TRBJ2-7; D unclear. Trimming stripped 5 bases from V and 4 bases from J, with 12 bases between. Germline V gene lookup returns CDR1 SGHNT and CDR2 YENEEA. This CDR3 has 13 amino acids. The CDR3 DNA reads TGTGCCAGCAGCCCCGGACCAGGTTACGAGCAGTACTTC. This codes for CASSPGPGYEQYF.

The chain is built from TRBV7-8 and TRBJ1-4; 8 bases match TRBD1. CDR1 and CDR2 from the germline V gene are SGHVS and FQNEAQ. V dropped 0 bases and J dropped 6; count of bases not matched to a gene: 6. The CDR3 spans 16 residues. As DNA, the CDR3 is TGTGCCAGCAGCTTAGCTGGGGGACAGGCCCATGAAAAACTGTTTTTT. It translates to CASSLAGGQAHEKLFF.

V and J are TRBV15 and TRBJ2-3, with 7 bases matching TRBD1. The CDR3 is 16 residues long. Losses at the gene ends were 2 bases for V and 0 bases for J; bases not matched to a gene: 5. Germline CDR1 reads LNHNV; CDR2 reads YYDKDF (reference sequence). In DNA form, the CDR3 reads TGTGCCACCAGCAGAAAGGGACAGACTAGCACAGATACGCAGTATTTT. Encoded protein: CATSRKGQTSTDTQYF.

This rearrangement joins TRBV7-9 to TRBJ1-4; the match to TRBD1 covers 8 bases. CDR3 length equals 18 residues. Unmatched junction bases numbered 13, after V lost 1 base and J lost 6 bases. The V gene's germline CDR1 is SEHNR and CDR2 FQNEAQ (reference sequence). This CDR3 reads CASSLVYIRDRRDEKLFF. The CDR3 bases are TGTGCCAGCAGCTTAGTTTATATTCGGGACAGGCGAGATGAAAAACTGTTTTTT.

The chain joins TRBV5-4 to TRBJ2-1; D is unclear. This CDR3 spans 13 amino acids. V shed 5 bases and J shed 7 bases, with 13 bases lying between them. Per germline, CDR1 SGHNT and CDR2 YYREEE (reference sequence). CDR3 sequence: CASRDDRPNEQFF. CDR3 sequence (DNA): TGTGCCAGCAGGGACGACCGACCTAATGAGCAGTTCTTC.

The V gene is TRBV10-3, the J gene TRBJ2-3; 10 bases match TRBD2. This CDR3 is 15 amino acids long. V dropped 6 bases and J dropped 2; count of bases not matched to a gene: 5. CDR1 is ENHRY and CDR2 is SYGVKD in the germline V gene. The CDR3 spells CAISAGTSDTDTQYF. The CDR3 nucleotides are TGTGCCATCAGCGCCGGGACTAGCGACACAGATACGCAGTATTTT.

The chain combines TRBV14 with TRBJ2-1, with TRBD2 identical over 11 bases. Germline CDR1 and CDR2: SGHDN and FVKESK. V lost 10 bases to trimming and J lost 12 bases; unmatched junction nucleotides: 17. This CDR3 has 15 residues. In DNA form, the CDR3 reads TGTGCCACCGCTGGAGAACTCCTAGCGGGGGGTAGGCAGTTCTTC. Residues: CATAGELLAGGRQFF.

The J gene is TRBJ1-2, the V gene TRBV5-1, with 9 bases matching TRBD1. In germline, CDR1 is SGHRS, CDR2 YFSETQ. V shed 4 bases and J 1 base; nucleotides not matched to a gene: 5. This CDR3 spans 15 amino acids. The CDR3 is CASSGTGPSNYGYTF. CDR3 bases: TGCGCCAGCAGCGGGACAGGGCCGAGTAACTATGGCTACACCTTC. The variable domain in full, completed from reference TRBV5-1 and TRBJ1-2, reads KAGVTQTPRYLIKTRGQQVTLSCSPISGHRSVSWYQQTPGQGLQFLFEYFSETQRNKGNFPGRFSGRQFSNSRSEMNVSTLELGDSALYLCASSGTGPSNYGYTFGSGTRLTVV.

The rearrangement links TRBV5-5 to TRBJ2-6; a possible D gene is TRBD1 (5 bases). The CDR3 covers 17 residues. Germline CDR1 SGHKS, CDR2 YYEKEE (reference sequence). With 1 base removed from V and 0 bases from J, the gap between germline ends came to 11 bases. This chain's CDR3 is CASSLYTGSSGANVLTF. In DNA, the CDR3 is TGTGCCAGCAGCTTGTATACAGGCAGCTCTGGGGCCAACGTCCTGACTTTC. Using reference TRBV5-5 and TRBJ2-6 for the parts outside the CDR3, the full variable domain is DAGVTQSPTHLIKTRGQQVTLRCSPISGHKSVSWYQQVLGQGPQFIFQYYEKEERGRGNFPDRFSARQFPNYSSELNVNALLLGDSALYLCASSLYTGSSGANVLTFGAGSRLTVL.

The chain links TRBV7-9 to TRBJ1-4, with unresolved D. V was clipped by 4 bases and J by 0 bases, with 12 bases between them. CDR3 length equals 16 residues. Germline-derived CDR1 and CDR2 are SEHNR and FQNEAQ (reference sequence). DNA for the CDR3: TGTGCCAGCAGCTCACTTGGGCAGGCAACTAATGAAAAACTGTTTTTT. Translation gives CASSSLGQATNEKLFF.

This rearrangement joins TRBV28 to TRBJ1-4; D remains unclear. The CDR3 runs 14 residues. The germline gives CDR1 MDHEN, CDR2 SYDVKM. Trimming removed 3 bases at V and 4 bases at J, with 9 bases between. The CDR3 DNA reads TGTGCCAGCAGTTTGCCCAGGAATAATGAAAAACTGTTTTTT. Translating gives CASSLPRNNEKLFF.

V and J are TRBV30 and TRBJ2-3; tentatively, D is TRBD1 (6 bases). The germline V gene encodes CDR1 GTSNPN and CDR2 SVGIG (reference sequence). This CDR3 comprises 12 residues. V was clipped by 2 bases and J by 4 bases, with 7 bases between them. CDR3 region: CAWSPGADTQYF. The CDR3 DNA reads TGTGCCTGGAGTCCAGGGGCAGATACGCAGTATTTT.

CDR3 coding DNA: TGTGCCAGCAGCTTGGGCGGGGGACTCTACAATGAGCAGTTCTTC. This gives the protein CASSLGGGLYNEQFF. This chain uses TRBV7-9 with TRBJ2-1, with 7 bases that match TRBD2. With 3 bases clipped from V and 3 bases from J, the junction kept 5 bases outside the gene matches. Germline V CDR1 and CDR2: SEHNR, FQNEAQ (reference sequence). The CDR3 runs 15 residues.

The chain couples TRBV2 to TRBJ1-6, with 9 bases fitting TRBD1. The CDR3 is 14 amino acids. Germline V lookup: CDR1 SNHLY, CDR2 FYNNEI. V was pared by 5 bases and J by 7 bases, with 3 bases of the junction left unmatched. Here the CDR3 DNA reads TGTGCCAGCAGTTTCGACAGGGGGAATTCACCCCTCCACTTT. Protein sequence: CASSFDRGNSPLHF.

CDR3 in amino acids: CAISESSQGGTEAFF. DNA for the CDR3: TGTGCCATCAGTGAGTCGAGTCAGGGAGGCACTGAAGCTTTCTTT. The rearrangement uses TRBV10-3 and TRBJ1-1, with D possibly being TRBD1 (5 bases). Deletions cut 0 bases from V and 4 bases from J, with 12 bases between. CDR3 size: 15 residues. Germline V gene sequence: CDR1 ENHRY, CDR2 SYGVKD.

The V and J genes are TRBV3-1 (or the pseudogene TRBV3-2) and TRBJ1-6; 7 bases fit TRBD1. Losses at the gene ends were 6 bases for V and 7 bases for J; bases not matched to a gene: 12. CDR3 length: 16 residues. Germline CDR1 reads LGHDT; CDR2 reads YNNKEL (reference sequence). The chain's CDR3 is CASRRSIDRANSPLHF. The DNA for the CDR3 is TGTGCCAGCAGACGCTCCATTGACAGGGCGAATTCACCCCTCCACTTT.

CDR3 in amino acids: CASSLTGNTGELFF. The CDR3 DNA is TGTGCCAGCAGTTTAACAGGGAACACCGGGGAGCTGTTTTTT. The rearrangement uses TRBV28 and TRBJ2-2, with TRBD1 as a possible D gene (5 bases). Trimming stripped 2 bases from V and 1 base from J, with 5 bases between. CDR1 MDHEN and CDR2 SYDVKM come from the germline V gene. The CDR3 is 14 residues long.

The gene calls are TRBV11-2 and TRBJ2-1, with D perhaps TRBD1 (6 bases). The CDR3 sequence is 15 residues long. The V and J ends lost 6 bases and 0 bases respectively, with 12 bases between them. Germline CDR1 is SGHAT and CDR2 is FQNNGV. Written as DNA, the CDR3 is TGTGCCAGCAGTCTAGTAGGGGGCTCCTACAATGAGCAGTTCTTC. Protein: CASSLVGGSYNEQFF.